This is a list of T cell receptor beta chains from one sample in a study of T cell changes during pregnancy in multiple sclerosis. Assay: immunoSEQ multiplex PCR; the TCRdb copy retains only in-frame clones and omits some. The sample shows approximately 71,000 clones, roughly 92% of them seen only once. Here the sequenced sample was peripheral blood, taken in the second trimester of pregnancy. These receptors were taken from a female donor with multiple sclerosis, enrolled in a pregnancy study. Both conserved end residues are part of each CDR3. The order of the fields is V gene, D gene, J gene, CDR3 protein. D genes are given only for firm matches.

v_gene: TRBV7-3
d_gene: TRBD1
j_gene: TRBJ2-7
CDR3aa: CASSPRQGSYEQYF

v_gene: TRBV27
d_gene: TRBD2
j_gene: TRBJ2-2
CDR3aa: CASRGGLATGELFF

v_gene: TRBV7-8
d_gene: TRBD2
j_gene: TRBJ2-3
CDR3aa: CASSFKRGGAPQTGYTQYF

v_gene: TRBV10-3
d_gene: TRBD2
j_gene: TRBJ2-1
CDR3aa: CAISGGTSINEQFF

v_gene: TRBV7-8
d_gene: -
j_gene: TRBJ1-4
CDR3aa: CASSLGAGIEKLFF

v_gene: TRBV28
d_gene: TRBD1
j_gene: TRBJ2-5
CDR3aa: CASSSPTGGLQETQYF

v_gene: TRBV4-3
d_gene: -
j_gene: TRBJ1-2
CDR3aa: CASSQEPETNYGYTF

v_gene: TRBV4-2
d_gene: TRBD2
j_gene: TRBJ2-5
CDR3aa: CASSQDTSGETQYF

v_gene: TRBV30
d_gene: TRBD2
j_gene: TRBJ2-2
CDR3aa: CARSSGENTGELFF

v_gene: TRBV4-1
d_gene: TRBD1
j_gene: TRBJ2-7
CDR3aa: CASSRAGTGGEQYF

v_gene: TRBV7-2
d_gene: -
j_gene: TRBJ1-5
CDR3aa: CASSSRGTSNQPQHF

v_gene: TRBV9
d_gene: -
j_gene: TRBJ1-2
CDR3aa: CASSVQSLNYGYTF

v_gene: TRBV6-6
d_gene: TRBD1
j_gene: TRBJ1-2
CDR3aa: CASRTGGEGYTF